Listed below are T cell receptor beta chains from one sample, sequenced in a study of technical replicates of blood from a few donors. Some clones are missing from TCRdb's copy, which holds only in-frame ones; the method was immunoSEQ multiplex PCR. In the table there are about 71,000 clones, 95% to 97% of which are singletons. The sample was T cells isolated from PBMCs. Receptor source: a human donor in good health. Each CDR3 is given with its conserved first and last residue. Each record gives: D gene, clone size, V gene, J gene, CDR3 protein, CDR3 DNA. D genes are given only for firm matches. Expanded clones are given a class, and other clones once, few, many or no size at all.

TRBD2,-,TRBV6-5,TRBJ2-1,CASSKAGLYNEQFF,TGTGCCAGCAGTAAAGCGGGACTCTACAATGAGCAGTTCTTC
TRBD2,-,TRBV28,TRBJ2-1,CASSAQRELGKMSNSRKQFF,TGTGCCAGCAGTGCCCAGCGGGAACTAGGGAAAATGAGTAATAGTAGGAAGCAGTTCTTC
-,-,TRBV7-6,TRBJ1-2,CASSPPGTGGGGYTF,TGTGCCAGCAGCCCACCCGGGACCGGGGGGGGTGGCTACACCTTC
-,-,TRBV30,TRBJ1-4,CAWRGKPGRLEKLFF,TGTGCCTGGAGGGGGAAACCGGGGAGGCTGGAAAAACTGTTTTTT
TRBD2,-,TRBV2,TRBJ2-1,CASRQSSGGAAYNEQFF,TGTGCCAGCAGGCAATCTAGCGGGGGGGCGGCCTACAATGAGCAGTTCTTC
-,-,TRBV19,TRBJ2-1,CASKRDSLSYNEQFF,TGTGCCAGTAAGAGGGATAGCCTCTCCTACAATGAGCAGTTCTTC
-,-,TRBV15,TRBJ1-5,CATSSQTGTKLSVRPQHF,TGTGCCACCAGCTCTCAGACCGGGACAAAACTTTCGGTACGGCCCCAGCATTTT
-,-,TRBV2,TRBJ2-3,CASNSGSVTDTQYF,TGTGCCAGCAATAGTGGGAGTGTCACAGATACGCAGTATTTT
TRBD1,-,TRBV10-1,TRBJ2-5,CASSESFTGQEYF,TGCGCCAGCAGTGAGTCATTTACAGGACAGGAGTACTTC
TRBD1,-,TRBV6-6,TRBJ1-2,CASSYPAGQGLYGYTF,TGTGCCAGCAGTTACCCCGCGGGACAGGGGCTGTATGGCTACACCTTC
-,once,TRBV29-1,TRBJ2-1,CSVSTSSQRRGEQFF,TGCAGCGTTTCAACATCTTCTCAGCGGAGGGGTGAGCAGTTCTTC
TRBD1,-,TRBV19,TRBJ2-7,CASKKGQGAGYEQYF,TGTGCCAGTAAGAAAGGACAGGGGGCCGGTTACGAGCAGTACTTC
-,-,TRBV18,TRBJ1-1,CASSPNNLLNTEAFF,TGTGCCAGCTCACCAAATAATCTTCTGAACACTGAAGCTTTCTTT
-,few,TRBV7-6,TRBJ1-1,CASSLSVNTEAFF,TGTGCCAGCAGCTTATCCGTGAACACTGAAGCTTTCTTT
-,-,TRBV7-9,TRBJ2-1,CASSLGRSEQFF,TGTGCCAGCAGCTTAGGGCGGAGCGAGCAGTTCTTC
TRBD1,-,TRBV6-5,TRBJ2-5,CASHRGGETQYF,TGTGCCAGCCACAGGGGTGGGGAGACCCAGTACTTC
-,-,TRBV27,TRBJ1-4,CASSWAGELFF,TGTGCCAGCAGTTGGGCGGGGGAACTGTTTTTT
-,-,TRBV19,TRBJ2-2,CASSNSWQGPPGELFF,TGTGCCAGTAGTAATAGTTGGCAGGGGCCCCCCGGGGAGCTGTTTTTT
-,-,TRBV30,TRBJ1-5,CAWSVRVNQPQHF,TGTGCCTGGAGTGTACGAGTAAATCAGCCCCAGCATTTT
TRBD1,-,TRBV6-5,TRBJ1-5,CASSPTGGNQPQHF,TGTGCCAGCAGCCCGACAGGGGGCAATCAGCCCCAGCATTTT
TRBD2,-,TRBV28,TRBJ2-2,CASILAGNTGELFF,TGTGCCAGCATCCTAGCGGGGAACACCGGGGAGCTGTTTTTT
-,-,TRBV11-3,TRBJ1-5,CARGTFVGNQPQHF,TGTGCCAGAGGGACATTTGTTGGCAATCAGCCCCAGCATTTT
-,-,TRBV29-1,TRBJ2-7,CSVVGGRFYEQYF,TGCAGCGTTGTCGGTGGGAGGTTTTACGAGCAGTACTTC
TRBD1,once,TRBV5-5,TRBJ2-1,CASRMETGGSNEQFF,TGTGCCAGCAGGATGGAGACAGGGGGGTCCAATGAGCAGTTCTTC
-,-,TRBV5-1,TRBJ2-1,CASSSTSNEQFF,TGCGCCAGCAGCTCGACTAGTAATGAGCAGTTCTTC
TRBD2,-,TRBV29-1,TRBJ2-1,CSVEWVSSGNNEQFF,TGCAGCGTCGAATGGGTGTCTAGCGGAAACAATGAGCAGTTCTTC
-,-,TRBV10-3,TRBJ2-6,CAIRETGPGANVLTF,TGTGCCATCAGGGAAACAGGGCCTGGGGCCAACGTCCTGACTTTC
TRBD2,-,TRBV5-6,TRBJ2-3,CASSLAGSSGGGTDTQYF,TGTGCCAGCAGCTTGGCCGGTTCTAGCGGGGGAGGGACAGATACGCAGTATTTT
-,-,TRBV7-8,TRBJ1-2,CASSEGAENYGYTF,TGTGCCAGCAGCGAAGGGGCCGAAAACTATGGCTACACCTTC
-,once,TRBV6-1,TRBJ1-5,CASSEAPGLRNQPQHF,TGTGCCAGCAGTGAAGCGCCGGGGTTGAGAAATCAGCCCCAGCATTTT
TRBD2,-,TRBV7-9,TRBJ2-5,CASSPRTSGSQTQYF,TGTGCCAGCAGCCCAAGGACTAGCGGGAGTCAGACCCAGTACTTC
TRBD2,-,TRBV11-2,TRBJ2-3,CASSLDLELAGARTDTQYF,TGTGCCAGCAGCTTAGATTTGGAACTAGCGGGGGCCCGCACAGATACGCAGTATTTT
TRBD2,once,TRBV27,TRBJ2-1,CASSLAADYSSYNEQFF,TGTGCCAGCAGTCTAGCGGCAGACTACAGCTCCTACAATGAGCAGTTCTTC
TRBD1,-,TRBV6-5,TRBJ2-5,CASIPSRGSGETQYF,TGTGCCAGCATTCCCTCCAGGGGGTCAGGGGAGACCCAGTACTTC
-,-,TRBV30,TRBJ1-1,CAWSVTGTEAFF,TGTGCCTGGAGTGTTACGGGAACTGAAGCTTTCTTT
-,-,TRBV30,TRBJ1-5,CAWGPAHPGQPQHF,TGTGCCTGGGGTCCAGCCCACCCCGGGCAGCCCCAGCATTTT
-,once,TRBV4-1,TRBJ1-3,CASSQVPQVTGNTIYF,TGCGCCAGCAGCCAAGTTCCACAGGTTACGGGAAACACCATATATTTT
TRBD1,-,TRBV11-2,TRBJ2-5,CASSVRGRDRLSYQETQYF,TGTGCCAGCAGCGTTAGAGGTCGGGACAGACTCTCGTACCAAGAGACCCAGTACTTC
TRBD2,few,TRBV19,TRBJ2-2,CASTTIAGHTGELFF,TGTGCCAGTACCACTATAGCGGGTCACACCGGGGAGCTGTTTTTT
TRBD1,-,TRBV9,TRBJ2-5,CASSSSFWGQDHQETQYF,TGTGCCAGCAGCTCTTCTTTTTGGGGACAGGATCACCAAGAGACCCAGTACTTC
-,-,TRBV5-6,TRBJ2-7,CASGAPSSYEQYF,TGTGCCAGCGGGGCGCCGTCCTCCTACGAGCAGTACTTC
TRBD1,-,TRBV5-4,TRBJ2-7,CASSLGGHPDF,TGTGCCAGCAGCTTAGGGGGCCACCCAGACTTC